Detailed here is one TCR beta chain. The data derive from a study of monozygotic twins with inflammatory bowel disease. The quantity of total RNA per TCR library was roughly 3,300 ng. Each CDR3 protein gets one entry in TCRdb, which reprocessed the 5' RACE reads and gives no DNA. The clone table shows 300,000 to 350,000 distinct CDR3 sequences, with the ten largest holding 2% to 2.5%. The CDR3 length is 13 residues. Sequencing used blood. The J gene is TRBJ2-7, the V gene TRBV12-3 or TRBV12-4; the TCRdb D gene call, TRBD1, has no DNA to confirm it. The clonotype was recovered from a human donor with ulcerative colitis or Crohn's disease, or a healthy co-twin of an affected twin (not recorded which). CDR3 sequence reads: CASSFSDRGEQYF.